Following are 23 T cell receptor beta chains from one sample sequenced in a study of blood T cell repertoires in COVID-19. Using immunoSEQ multiplex PCR, the repertoire was profiled, and TCRdb retains in-frame clones only, with some absent. The sample consists of approximately 110,000 clones, approximately 90% of them appearing once. The sequenced material came from peripheral blood. The receptor set was obtained from a man between 45 and 60 years old with COVID-19, enrolled during active disease.

The chain joins TRBV12-3 or TRBV12-4 to TRBJ2-7; 7 bases fit TRBD1. V lost 6 bases to trimming and J lost 6 bases; unmatched junction nucleotides: 8. The length of the CDR3 is 13 residues. CDR3 DNA: TGTGCCAGCAGACAGGACAGGTCCCGCGAGCAGTACTTC. It yields the protein CASRQDRSREQYF.

The chain uses TRBV19 and TRBJ2-1, with 10 bases matching TRBD2. The CDR3 has 15 residues. V lost 7 bases to trimming and J lost 6 bases; unmatched junction nucleotides: 9. CDR1 and CDR2 (germline): LNHDA, SQIVND (reference sequence). CDR3 region: CASTIRLAGANEQFF. The CDR3 bases are TGTGCCAGTACCATACGGCTAGCGGGAGCCAATGAGCAGTTCTTC.

CDR3 DNA sequence: TGCGCCAGCAGCTTGGGAGGGATTAATGAAAAACTGTTTTTT. Translated: CASSLGGINEKLFF. This chain joins TRBV5-1 and TRBJ1-4; D is undetermined. CDR1 is SGHRS and CDR2 is YFSETQ in the germline V gene. The V end was cut by 0 bases, the J end by 4 bases, with 7 bases between. The CDR3 contains 14 residues. Variable domain in full (rest from reference TRBV5-1 and TRBJ1-4): KAGVTQTPRYLIKTRGQQVTLSCSPISGHRSVSWYQQTPGQGLQFLFEYFSETQRNKGNFPGRFSGRQFSNSRSEMNVSTLELGDSALYLCASSLGGINEKLFFGSGTQLSVL.

V is TRBV5-1 and J is TRBJ1-1; 7 bases agree with TRBD1. Per the germline V gene, CDR1 is SGHRS and CDR2 is YFSETQ. The CDR3 contains 14 residues. Losses at the gene ends were 4 bases for V and 2 bases for J; bases not matched to a gene: 5. The CDR3 nucleotides read TGCGCCAGCAGCGCAGGGACAGCAAACACTGAAGCTTTCTTT. Translated: CASSAGTANTEAFF.

This chain connects TRBV4-2 to TRBJ2-3; the match to TRBD2 covers 13 bases. Per germline, CDR1 LGHNA and CDR2 YNFKEQ. This CDR3 is built from 16 residues. After removal of 7 bases from V and 5 bases from J, the junction contained 9 bases not matched to a gene. The DNA for the CDR3 is TGTGCCAGCACCAAAGCAGGACTAGCGGGAGAAGATACGCAGTATTTT. Translation gives CASTKAGLAGEDTQYF.

The chain links TRBV29-1 to TRBJ1-6, with 9 bases fitting TRBD1. This CDR3 contains 13 residues. J lost 8 bases, V lost 6 bases, and 5 bases had no gene match. CDR1 is SQVTM, CDR2 ANQGSEA, per germline. The CDR3 loop is CSVGTGSDSPLHF. Written as DNA, the CDR3 is TGCAGCGTGGGGACAGGGTCGGATTCACCCCTCCACTTT.

The V gene is TRBV3-1 (or the pseudogene TRBV3-2), the J gene TRBJ2-7; TRBD2 matches 8 bases. J lost 3 bases, V lost 4 bases, and 11 bases had no gene match. Germline values: CDR1 LGHDT, CDR2 YNNKEL (reference sequence). This CDR3 spans 16 amino acids. The chain's CDR3 is CASSPSGTRAIYEQYV. DNA of the CDR3: TGTGCCAGCAGCCCCTCCGGGACTAGGGCTATCTACGAGCAGTACGTC.

The chain carries TRBV30 and TRBJ1-5, with TRBD1 as a possible D gene (5 bases). The CDR3 runs to 15 residues. V lost 0 bases and J lost 2, with 11 bases in between. Per germline, CDR1 GTSNPN and CDR2 SVGIG (reference sequence). CDR3 region: CAWSVTGRGNQPQHF. The CDR3 bases are TGTGCCTGGAGTGTAACAGGCCGGGGCAATCAGCCCCAGCATTTT.

The chain has TRBV7-2 and TRBJ1-2; D ambiguous. The CDR3 has 10 residues. CDR1 is SGHTA and CDR2 is FQGNSA in the germline V gene. V lost 10 bases, J lost 6 bases, and 9 bases lay in between. For the CDR3, the DNA is TGTGCCACCCCGGGAGATGGCTACACCTTC. Translating it yields CATPGDGYTF.

The chain uses TRBV24-1 and TRBJ2-2, with unresolved D. The CDR3 is 12 residues long. V gave up 12 bases and J gave up 6 bases, with 13 bases separating them. CDR1 is KGHDR, CDR2 SFDVKD, per germline. The CDR3 here is CALRVLAGELFF. The CDR3 region has the DNA TGTGCCCTAAGAGTATTAGCCGGGGAGCTGTTTTTT.

The gene calls are TRBV4-1 and TRBJ2-2; 7 bases fit TRBD1. V lost 0 bases to trimming and J lost 7 bases; unmatched junction nucleotides: 11. Per the germline V gene, CDR1 is MGHRA and CDR2 is YSYEKL. The CDR3 sequence is 17 residues long. The CDR3 is CASSQDPGQVDRGELFF. The CDR3 DNA is TGCGCCAGCAGCCAAGACCCCGGACAGGTCGATCGCGGGGAGCTGTTTTTT.

The chain employs TRBV13 and TRBJ2-1; D possibly corresponds to TRBD1 (5 bases). The CDR3 is made up of 15 amino acids. V was pared by 3 bases and J by 4 bases, with 13 bases between. The V gene's germline CDR1 is PRHDT and CDR2 FYEKMQ (reference sequence). CDR3 loop: CASSFQGAQYNEQFF. The CDR3 bases are TGTGCCAGCAGCTTTCAAGGGGCGCAATACAATGAGCAGTTCTTC.

The V call is TRBV19, the J call TRBJ1-2; a possible D gene is TRBD1 (6 bases). Germline-derived CDR1 and CDR2 are LNHDA and SQIVND (reference sequence). The CDR3 runs to 13 residues. V lost 5 bases and J lost 4, with 11 bases in between. The CDR3 DNA reads as TGTGCCAGTAGTTCAACACAGGGCTATGGCTACACCTTC. This gives the protein CASSSTQGYGYTF.

CDR3 DNA sequence: TGTGCCAGTAGCCCAGCGGGTAGCACAGATACGCAGTATTTT. As protein: CASSPAGSTDTQYF. V is TRBV19 and J is TRBJ2-3, with D possibly TRBD2 on 6 matching bases. There are 14 residues in the CDR3. From germline, CDR1 is LNHDA and CDR2 SQIVND (reference sequence). V was clipped by 6 bases and J by 0 bases, with 10 bases between them.

The J gene is TRBJ2-7, the V gene TRBV4-2; D is unclear. The V end was cut by 0 bases, the J end by 1 base, with 10 bases between. Germline CDR1 is LGHNA and CDR2 is YNFKEQ. The CDR3 has 15 amino acids. CDR3 loop: CASSQDSTVSYEQYF. Written as DNA, the CDR3 is TGTGCCAGCAGCCAAGATAGCACGGTATCCTACGAGCAGTACTTC.

The V and J genes are TRBV5-1 and TRBJ2-1, with TRBD2 matching 12 bases. From germline, CDR1 is SGHRS and CDR2 YFSETQ. The ends lost 5 bases at V and 10 bases at J; junction bases unmatched: 7. The CDR3 sequence is 14 residues long. Here the CDR3 reads CASRGLAGNGEQFF. DNA for the CDR3: TGCGCCAGCAGGGGACTAGCGGGTAACGGAGAGCAGTTCTTC.

The chain uses TRBV7-9 and TRBJ1-5; D uncertain. This CDR3 region has 13 residues. Looked up from germline, CDR1 is SEHNR and CDR2 is FQNEAQ (reference sequence). V lost 1 base and J lost 7, with 8 bases in between. The CDR3 bases are TGTGCCAGCAGCTTAGGGGGAGGGCAGCCCCAGCATTTT. Its protein product is CASSLGGGQPQHF.

CDR3 in DNA: TGTGCCAGCACCAGGACAGGGGAGGAAGAGACCCAGTACTTC. Protein sequence: CASTRTGEEETQYF. The chain joins TRBV6-5 to TRBJ2-5; 9 bases line up with TRBD1. The length of the CDR3 is 14 residues. V trimming: 7 bases; J trimming: 3 bases; junction bases outside the gene matches: 6. CDR1 is MNHEY and CDR2 is SVGAGI in the germline V gene.

The V gene is TRBV7-2, the J gene TRBJ2-7; TRBD2 matches at 10 bases. Per the germline V gene, CDR1 is SGHTA and CDR2 is FQGNSA. The CDR3 is 16 amino acids. With V trimmed by 5 bases and J by 3 bases, 10 bases remained unmatched. As DNA, the CDR3 is TGTGCCAGCAGCCTCACAGGGACTAGCGCGAACTACGAGCAGTACGTC. This translates into CASSLTGTSANYEQYV.

This sequence joins TRBV19 and TRBJ2-1; 8 bases line up with TRBD2. Per the germline V gene, CDR1 is LNHDA and CDR2 is SQIVND (reference sequence). After removal of 5 bases from V and 7 bases from J, the junction contained 7 bases not matched to a gene. This CDR3 spans 14 amino acids. CDR3 sequence (DNA): TGTGCCAGTAGTTTGAGCGGGAGTCTAAATGAGCAGTTCTTC. Amino acid sequence: CASSLSGSLNEQFF.

The V call is TRBV12-3 or TRBV12-4, the J call TRBJ1-1, with TRBD1 matching 8 bases. The CDR3 sequence is 13 residues long. The trim removed 6 bases at V and 5 bases at J, leaving 5 bases unmatched. For the CDR3, the DNA is TGTGCCAGCAGACAGGACAGGGTAACTGAAGCTTTCTTT. Its translation: CASRQDRVTEAFF.

The chain joins TRBV27 to TRBJ1-5, with 9 nucleotides matching TRBD1. This CDR3 comprises 15 residues. Germline CDR1 and CDR2: MNHEY and SMNVEV (reference sequence). V gave up 5 bases and J gave up 6 bases; unmatched junction bases: 8. The CDR3 spells CASSPWTGVSQPQHF. The DNA of the CDR3 is TGTGCCAGCAGTCCCTGGACAGGGGTCTCTCAGCCCCAGCATTTT.

The chain couples TRBV7-8 to TRBJ2-2; the D gene is possibly TRBD2 (5 bases). Trimming took 1 base from V and 0 from J, leaving 9 bases between them. The CDR3 has 16 amino acids. CDR1 and CDR2 from the germline V gene are SGHVS and FQNEAQ. CDR3 bases: TGTGCCAGCAGCTTAGGCGCACTAGCGAACACCGGGGAGCTGTTTTTT. Translation gives CASSLGALANTGELFF.